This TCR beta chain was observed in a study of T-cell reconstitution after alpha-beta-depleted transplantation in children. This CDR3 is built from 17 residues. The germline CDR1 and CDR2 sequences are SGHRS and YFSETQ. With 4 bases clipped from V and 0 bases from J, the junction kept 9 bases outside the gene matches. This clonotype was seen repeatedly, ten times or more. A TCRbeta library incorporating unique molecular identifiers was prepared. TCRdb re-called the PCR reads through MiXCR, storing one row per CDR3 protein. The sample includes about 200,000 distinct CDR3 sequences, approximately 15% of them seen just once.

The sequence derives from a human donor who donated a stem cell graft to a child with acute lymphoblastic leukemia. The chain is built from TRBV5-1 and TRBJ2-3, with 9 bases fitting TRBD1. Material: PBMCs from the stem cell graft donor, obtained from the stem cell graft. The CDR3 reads CASSLQGAQSSTDTQYF. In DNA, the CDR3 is TGCGCCAGCAGCCTACAGGGGGCACAATCTAGCACAGATACGCAGTATTTT.